This entry lists 27 T cell receptor beta chains sequenced from one sample in a study of OX40 agonist ivuxolimab in advanced cancers. Some clones are missing from TCRdb's copy, which holds only in-frame ones; the method was immunoSEQ multiplex PCR. The repertoire holds under 100,000 clones, with 80% to 95% as singletons. This material consisted of CD4+ or CD8+ T cells sorted from blood, taken in a trial of the OX40 agonist ivuxolimab. Receptor source: an adult with an advanced solid tumor such as melanoma, head and neck, liver or kidney cancer.

The chain couples TRBV27 to TRBJ2-5, with TRBD1 matching over 8 bases. Germline CDR1 is MNHEY and CDR2 is SMNVEV (reference sequence). Trimming at V came to 5 bases and at J to 4 bases, leaving 9 bases not matched to a gene. The CDR3 covers 15 residues. In DNA form, the CDR3 reads TGTGCCAGCAGTCCAGGACAGGGAGCGGCAGAGACCCAGTACTTC. Its protein is CASSPGQGAAETQYF.

The chain joins TRBV10-1 to TRBJ2-7; D not resolved. The CDR3 covers 13 residues. The V and J ends lost 4 bases and 6 bases respectively, with 13 bases between them. CDR1 and CDR2 from the germline V gene are WNHNN and SYGVQD (reference sequence). CDR3 nucleotides: TGCGCCAGCAGTGTTGAGTACAGTACCGAGCAGTACTTC. Translation gives CASSVEYSTEQYF.

The chain employs TRBV19 and TRBJ2-7; 11 bases fit TRBD1. Germline V CDR1 and CDR2: LNHDA, SQIVND (reference sequence). The CDR3 loop spans 15 amino acids. J gave up 5 bases and V 5 bases, and 8 bases lay outside the gene matches. CDR3 bases: TGTGCCAGTAGTGTCGCGGACAGGGGGCTGGACGAGCAGTACTTC. It yields the protein CASSVADRGLDEQYF.

This chain links TRBV27 with TRBJ2-3; D might be TRBD2 (7 bases). The CDR3 covers 15 residues. Trimming shortened V by 9 bases and J by 0 bases, and 16 bases separated the two germline ends. Per germline, CDR1 MNHEY and CDR2 SMNVEV (reference sequence). The chain's CDR3 is CASRGGGSSTDTQYF. The CDR3 nucleotides are TGTGCCAGTAGGGGAGGGGGTAGCAGCACAGATACGCAGTATTTT.

The chain has TRBV6-5 and TRBJ1-6; the match to TRBD1 covers 9 bases. Germline V gene lookup returns CDR1 MNHEY and CDR2 SVGAGI. The CDR3 covers 14 residues. Losses at the gene ends were 5 bases for V and 7 bases for J; bases not matched to a gene: 3. CDR3 residues: CASSRQGENSPLHF. The CDR3 nucleotides are TGTGCCAGCAGTCGACAGGGGGAAAATTCACCCCTCCACTTT.

The J gene is TRBJ1-2, the V gene TRBV6-1; D is unclear. With 5 bases removed from V and 4 bases from J, the gap between germline ends came to 11 bases. The CDR3 runs 13 residues. Per germline, CDR1 MNHNS and CDR2 SASEGT. The CDR3 sequence is CASSSDGLYGYTF. The DNA for the CDR3 is TGTGCCAGCAGTTCCGACGGCCTCTATGGCTACACCTTC.

The rearrangement joins TRBV21-1 to TRBJ2-5; the table's TRBD2 call for D was not verified on the DNA. TRBV21-1 is noted as a pseudogene. The CDR3 runs 14 residues. In DNA form, the CDR3 reads TGTGCCAGCGACAGTGGGGGAGGGGAAGAGACCCAGTACTTC. This translates into CASDSGGGEETQYF.

A note on this clone: This specimen includes other DNA sequences encoding the same CDR3. The rearrangement joins TRBV6-5 to TRBJ2-1; D call uncertain. The CDR3 loop spans 11 amino acids. Trimming took off 3 bases at V and 9 bases at J, with 6 bases between the two ends. Per the germline V gene, CDR1 is MNHEY and CDR2 is SVGAGI. The chain's CDR3 is CASSYSGEQFF. CDR3 DNA: TGTGCCAGCAGTTATAGTGGTGAGCAGTTCTTC.

This clone has only a few counts. The CDR3, as DNA: TGCGCCAGCAGCCTGTGGGACCCAGAAAGCTCTGGGGCCAACGTCCTGACTTTC. Its protein is CASSLWDPESSGANVLTF. The V gene is TRBV4-1, the J gene TRBJ2-6, with D perhaps matching TRBD1 or TRBD2 (5 bases each). CDR1 MGHRA and CDR2 YSYEKL come from the germline V gene. The CDR3 has 18 residues. V lost 4 bases and J 0 bases, leaving 16 bases between the germline ends.

The chain uses TRBV7-9 and TRBJ1-6; 7 bases match TRBD1. The germline V gene encodes CDR1 SEHNR and CDR2 FQNEAQ (reference sequence). J gave up 6 bases and V 0 bases, and 2 bases lay outside the gene matches. The CDR3 has 15 residues. CDR3 amino acids: CASSLAAGGNSPLHF. CDR3 sequence (DNA): TGTGCCAGCAGCTTAGCCGCAGGGGGTAATTCACCCCTCCACTTT.

This chain joins TRBV7-3 and TRBJ1-1; D not certain. Looked up from germline, CDR1 is SGHTA and CDR2 is FQGTGA. V lost 8 bases, J lost 7 bases, and 20 bases lay in between. This CDR3 is built from 14 residues. The CDR3 here is CASQERLGPNEAFF. CDR3 DNA sequence: TGTGCCAGCCAAGAGCGTCTCGGTCCTAATGAAGCTTTCTTT.

V and J are TRBV29-1 and TRBJ1-1; D possibly corresponds to TRBD1 (5 bases). This CDR3 comprises 12 residues. The germline V and J ends were trimmed by 4 bases and 0 bases, with 6 bases remaining between them. CDR1 and CDR2 from the germline V gene are SQVTM and ANQGSEA. The CDR3 bases are TGCAGCGTTGTGACAGTGAACACTGAAGCTTTCTTT. Translation gives CSVVTVNTEAFF.

This clone was seen a handful of times. The chain carries TRBV4-2 and TRBJ1-2; TRBD1 is a possible D gene (5 bases). CDR3 length equals 16 residues. V was shortened by 0 bases and J by 4 bases, with 15 bases between the two germline ends. Per the germline V gene, CDR1 is LGHNA and CDR2 is YNFKEQ. As DNA, the CDR3 is TGTGCCAGCAGCCAAGATAGACAGCTAACCTTCTATGGCTACACCTTC. The encoded protein is CASSQDRQLTFYGYTF.

The chain recombines TRBV5-4 with TRBJ2-1; weak D call: TRBD2 (5 bases). The CDR3 contains 14 residues. Germline CDR1 is SGHNT and CDR2 is YYREEE (reference sequence). Trimming shortened V by 4 bases and J by 6 bases, and 14 bases separated the two germline ends. Here the CDR3 reads CASSPSSATNEQFF. The CDR3 DNA is TGTGCCAGCAGCCCGAGTAGCGCCACCAATGAGCAGTTCTTC.

The J gene is TRBJ2-7, the V gene TRBV19, with D uncertain. This CDR3 is built from 14 residues. V was pared by 2 bases and J by 3 bases, with 11 bases between. Germline CDR1 LNHDA, CDR2 SQIVND (reference sequence). The CDR3 sequence: CASSITNAIYEQYF. The DNA for the CDR3 is TGTGCCAGTAGTATAACGAACGCGATCTACGAGCAGTACTTC.

The chain employs TRBV5-1 and TRBJ1-2; tentatively, D is TRBD1 (6 bases). V was clipped by 4 bases and J by 8 bases, with 24 bases between them. Germline assignment: CDR1 SGHRS and CDR2 YFSETQ. This CDR3 region has 16 residues. The CDR3 protein is CASSRTGQPIDGGYTF. In nucleotides, the CDR3 is TGCGCCAGCAGCCGTACGGGACAACCCATTGATGGAGGCTACACCTTC.

The CDR3 spells CASSPGQGSYEQYF. DNA for the CDR3: TGTGCCAGCTCACCGGGACAGGGCTCCTACGAGCAGTACTTC. The chain couples TRBV18 to TRBJ2-7; 9 bases agree with TRBD1. V shed 3 bases and J 0 bases; nucleotides not matched to a gene: 0. The CDR3 is made up of 14 amino acids. CDR1 KGHSH and CDR2 LQKENI come from the germline V gene.

The chain recombines TRBV27 with TRBJ2-5, with 10 bases aligning to TRBD2. J lost 4 bases, V lost 7 bases, and 9 bases had no gene match. Germline V gene sequence: CDR1 MNHEY, CDR2 SMNVEV (reference sequence). This CDR3 region has 15 residues. The CDR3 loop is CASIKAGGPGETQYF. Written as DNA, the CDR3 is TGTGCCAGCATTAAAGCGGGAGGGCCGGGAGAGACCCAGTACTTC.

The chain recombines TRBV2 with TRBJ2-3; tentatively, D is TRBD1 (6 bases). This CDR3 spans 13 amino acids. Germline CDR1 is SNHLY and CDR2 is FYNNEI. DNA of the CDR3: TGTGCTAAGCAAGGGGGAAGCACAGATACGCAGTATTTT. Its protein is CAKQGGSTDTQYF.

This chain links TRBV9 with TRBJ2-2, with 14 bases that match TRBD2. Germline V gene data show CDR1 as SGDLS and CDR2 as YYNGEE. The CDR3 extends over 15 amino acids. V was pared by 3 bases and J by 8 bases, with 3 bases of the junction left unmatched. The CDR3 bases are TGTGCCAGCAGCGCGGGACTAGCGGGGGAAGGGGAGCTGTTTTTT. It encodes CASSAGLAGEGELFF.

This clone was observed a single time. J is TRBJ1-6 and V is TRBV4-2, with unresolved D. Germline V gene sequence: CDR1 LGHNA, CDR2 YNFKEQ. With 2 bases removed from V and 7 bases from J, the gap between germline ends came to 6 bases. The CDR3 has 13 residues. For the CDR3, the DNA is TGTGCCAGCAGCCAATTGACAAATTCACCCCTCCACTTT. It translates to CASSQLTNSPLHF.

The chain links TRBV19 to TRBJ1-6, with unresolved D. The CDR3 totals 14 residues. The V end lost 3 bases, the J end lost 7 bases, and 10 bases lay between the germline ends. In germline, CDR1 is LNHDA, CDR2 SQIVND (reference sequence). The CDR3, as DNA: TGTGCCAGTAGTATGAATCGCGGAAATTCACCCCTCCACTTT. It translates to CASSMNRGNSPLHF.

The V gene is TRBV19, the J gene TRBJ2-5, with unresolved D. The CDR3 covers 15 residues. Trimming took 3 bases from V and 5 from J, leaving 16 bases between them. In germline, CDR1 is LNHDA, CDR2 SQIVND (reference sequence). CDR3 loop: CASSIYPGPAETQYF. CDR3 nucleotide sequence: TGTGCCAGTAGTATTTACCCGGGCCCGGCGGAGACCCAGTACTTC.

This chain links TRBV18 with TRBJ1-2; 7 positions match TRBD1. CDR1 is KGHSH and CDR2 is LQKENI in the germline V gene. V shed 5 bases, J shed 8 bases, and the junction held 11 bases outside the gene matches. CDR3 length equals 14 residues. The CDR3 loop reads CASSFGQGEGGYTF. For the CDR3, the DNA is TGTGCCAGCTCATTCGGGCAGGGGGAAGGAGGCTACACCTTC.

The chain links TRBV6-5 to TRBJ2-5; D is tentatively TRBD1 or TRBD2 (5 bases each). With 6 bases removed from V and 4 bases from J, the gap between germline ends came to 15 bases. The CDR3 has 14 residues. Per germline, CDR1 MNHEY and CDR2 SVGAGI. The CDR3 region is CASRYTGTGETQYF. Written as DNA, the CDR3 is TGTGCCAGCAGATATACCGGGACGGGAGAGACCCAGTACTTC.

This chain links TRBV6-1 with TRBJ2-7; TRBD2 aligns across 10 bases. Unmatched junction bases numbered 9, after V lost 1 base and J lost 6 bases. This CDR3 contains 16 residues. Looked up from germline, CDR1 is MNHNS and CDR2 is SASEGT. The CDR3 DNA reads TGTGCCAGCAGTGAAGGCCGTCTACTAGCGGGATCCGAGCAGTACTTC. This gives the protein CASSEGRLLAGSEQYF.

A word on this clone: Its ends do not fully match the called genes, so a read error is possible. This sequence joins TRBV6-1 and TRBJ2-7; D tentatively fits TRBD1 or TRBD2 (5 bases each). Per germline, CDR1 MNHNS and CDR2 SASEGT. The CDR3 has 14 amino acids. Here the CDR3 reads CASREGTRNYEQYF. DNA of the CDR3: TGTGCCAGCAGGGAAGGGACGAGGAACTACGAGCAGTACTTC.